The 18 T cell receptor beta chains listed next were all sequenced from one sample in a study of vaccination effects on CD4 cells after COVID-19 (dated by TCRdb to between 2021 and 2023). Their recognized antigens are unknown. The library came from the immunoSEQ multiplex PCR assay. What TCRdb holds here is the immuneACCESS table cut down to in-frame rearrangements. Part of the clones is not present; checked against another copy, under half of the missing clones reflect an unresolved V gene, and the others are unexplained. The sample data list 65,000 to 95,000 clones, and 60% to 85% of these were observed just once. The ten largest clonotypes hold roughly 1.1% of the sample. The ViraFEST assay stimulated PBMC with viral peptide pools and then used TCR sequencing to identify antigen-specific CD4+ T cell clonotypes by expansion. After less than 13 days of culture, CD4+ T cells were isolated with the EasySep CD4+ T cell isolation kit. Two doses of either the BNT162b2 or the mRNA-1273 mRNA SARS-CoV-2 vaccine were administered to participants.

This material consisted of CD4+ T cells from PBMCs cultured with HCoV-OC43 spike peptides, taken after COVID-19 vaccination. Interpreted using the paper, the cell subset or site label stands for: HCoV-OC43 spike overlapping peptide pool stimulation. Every receptor here comes from a human donor who received a COVID-19 vaccine.

The J gene is TRBJ2-3, the V gene TRBV10-1, with 10 nucleotides matching TRBD2. Germline-derived CDR1 and CDR2 are WNHNN and SYGVQD (reference sequence). The CDR3 extends over 16 amino acids. The V and J ends lost 0 bases and 4 bases, in that order; junction bases with no gene match: 4. CDR3 DNA sequence: TGCGCCAGCAGTGAGTCCAGCGGGGGGGCGGCAGATACGCAGTATTTT. It encodes CASSESSGGAADTQYF.

This rearrangement joins TRBV12-3 or TRBV12-4 to TRBJ1-2; D remains ambiguous. The CDR3 is 11 amino acids. The V gene lost 5 bases and the J gene lost 9 bases, with 10 bases spanning the gap. CDR3 in DNA: TGTGCCAGCAGTCCTCAATATAGCTACACCTTC. Its translation: CASSPQYSYTF.

This clone was observed a few times. The V and J genes are TRBV24-1 and TRBJ2-2, with D hard to call. V lost 2 bases to trimming and J lost 2 bases, with 14 bases between them. Per germline, CDR1 KGHDR and CDR2 SFDVKD. CDR3 length: 17 amino acids. The CDR3 sequence is CATSDWAVTTNTGELFF. The CDR3 DNA reads TGTGCCACCAGTGATTGGGCGGTTACCACTAACACCGGGGAGCTGTTTTTT.

With respect to this clone: Other DNA sequences of this sample code for an identical CDR3. The genes are TRBV5-1 and TRBJ1-1; D remains unclear. The germline V gene encodes CDR1 SGHRS and CDR2 YFSETQ. The V end lost 0 bases, the J end lost 1 base, and 4 bases lay between the germline ends. The CDR3 runs to 13 residues. In DNA, the CDR3 is TGCGCCAGCAGCTTGGCCAGGAACACTGAAGCTTTCTTT. It yields the protein CASSLARNTEAFF.

CDR3 sequence (DNA): TGCGCCAGCAGTATGACCCCGACAGGGGTGGTTGGAAACACCATATATTTT. It translates to CASSMTPTGVVGNTIYF. V usage is TRBV5-1 and J usage is TRBJ1-3; 8 bases line up with TRBD1. Germline CDR1 reads SGHRS; CDR2 reads YFSETQ. The CDR3 is 17 residues long. After removal of 5 bases from V and 3 bases from J, the junction contained 13 bases not matched to a gene.

The chain uses TRBV5-5 and TRBJ1-2; weak D call: TRBD1 (5 bases). V lost 3 bases and J 6 bases, leaving 21 bases between the germline ends. Germline CDR1 is SGHKS and CDR2 is YYEKEE (reference sequence). This CDR3 spans 16 amino acids. CDR3 nucleotide sequence: TGTGCCAGCAGCTGGGGCACCAGGGTAGTCTATGATGGCTACACCTTC. This sequence encodes CASSWGTRVVYDGYTF.

This chain connects TRBV7-2 to TRBJ1-1; weak D call: TRBD1 (6 bases). This CDR3 has 14 amino acids. Per germline, CDR1 SGHTA and CDR2 FQGNSA. The V gene lost 6 bases and the J gene lost 4 bases, with 15 bases spanning the gap. As DNA, the CDR3 is TGTGCCAGCAGAACGACGGGGGGGCTCACTGAAGCTTTCTTT. Translating gives CASRTTGGLTEAFF.

The chain carries TRBV6-2 or TRBV6-3 and TRBJ2-5; D not resolved. V lost 0 bases and J 8 bases, leaving 7 bases between the germline ends. Germline CDR1 and CDR2: MNHEY and SVGEGT. CDR3 length: 12 amino acids. The CDR3 loop reads CASSYSNPTQYF. DNA for the CDR3: TGTGCCAGCAGTTACTCAAATCCAACCCAGTACTTC.

The V and J genes are TRBV27 and TRBJ2-5; no definite D call. The CDR3 consists of 13 residues. Deletions cut 6 bases from V and 1 base from J, with 9 bases between. Per the germline V gene, CDR1 is MNHEY and CDR2 is SMNVEV (reference sequence). This chain's CDR3 is CASSGRVQETQYF. The CDR3 DNA reads as TGTGCCAGCAGCGGACGGGTCCAAGAGACCCAGTACTTC.

In this sample, this clone turned up a few times. The gene calls are TRBV3-1 (or the pseudogene TRBV3-2) and TRBJ1-1, with D perhaps TRBD1 (5 bases). The V end was cut by 4 bases, the J end by 6 bases, with 18 bases between. The CDR3 runs to 15 residues. The V gene's germline CDR1 is LGHDT and CDR2 YNNKEL (reference sequence). The CDR3 sequence is CASSLGHGGEAEAFF. Here the CDR3 DNA reads TGTGCCAGCAGCCTCGGACACGGGGGGGAAGCTGAAGCTTTCTTT.

The gene calls are TRBV7-3 and TRBJ2-2, with TRBD2 matching 9 bases. Trimming at V came to 1 base and at J to 6 bases, leaving 3 bases not matched to a gene. Germline CDR1 and CDR2: SGHTA and FQGTGA. There are 15 residues in the CDR3. The CDR3 region has the DNA TGTGCCAGCAGCTTAAGGGGACTAGCAGCCGGGGAGCTGTTTTTT. This encodes CASSLRGLAAGELFF.

The V and J genes are TRBV9 and TRBJ1-3; D is uncertain. Trimming pared 0 bases from V and 0 bases from J, leaving 4 bases between. Germline-derived CDR1 and CDR2 are SGDLS and YYNGEE. CDR3 length: 14 residues. The CDR3 loop is CASSVVSSGNTIYF. DNA for the CDR3: TGTGCCAGCAGCGTAGTCAGCTCTGGAAACACCATATATTTT.

CDR3 in DNA: TGTGCCAGCGCCATGAACAGGGGGCAGAGTGAGCAGTTCTTC. This sequence encodes CASAMNRGQSEQFF. This sequence joins TRBV7-2 and TRBJ2-1; 9 bases match TRBD1. In germline, CDR1 is SGHTA, CDR2 FQGNSA. CDR3 length equals 14 residues. J gave up 9 bases and V 8 bases, and 11 bases lay outside the gene matches.

This sequence joins TRBV6-5 and TRBJ1-2; D unclear. The CDR3 loop spans 14 amino acids. Trimming removed 8 bases from V and 1 base from J, with 14 bases in between. Germline V gene sequence: CDR1 MNHEY, CDR2 SVGAGI. DNA for the CDR3: TGTGCCAGCGCTTTGATTGAGGGTAACTATGGCTACACCTTC. It yields the protein CASALIEGNYGYTF.

V usage is TRBV30 and J usage is TRBJ1-2; no clear D gene. CDR1 is GTSNPN and CDR2 is SVGIG in the germline V gene (reference sequence). V was pared by 3 bases and J by 4 bases, with 15 bases between. The CDR3 is 14 residues long. Here the CDR3 DNA reads TGTGCCTGGAGGGCCTTATCGCGCCCCTATGGCTACACCTTC. It encodes CAWRALSRPYGYTF.

This sequence joins TRBV5-1 and TRBJ2-5, with D possibly being TRBD1 (5 bases). Germline values: CDR1 SGHRS, CDR2 YFSETQ. The V gene lost 4 bases and the J gene lost 2 bases, with 12 bases spanning the gap. The CDR3 extends over 14 amino acids. The CDR3 is CASSQDSSQETQYF. The CDR3 bases are TGCGCCAGCAGCCAAGACAGTTCTCAAGAGACCCAGTACTTC.

This chain uses TRBV24-1 with TRBJ1-2, with D unresolved. The CDR3 covers 13 residues. Deletions cut 1 base from V and 1 base from J, with 3 bases between. Germline V gives CDR1 KGHDR, CDR2 SFDVKD. In DNA, the CDR3 is TGTGCCACCAGTGATTTCAGTAACTATGGCTACACCTTC. It translates to CATSDFSNYGYTF.

This chain uses TRBV12-5 with TRBJ1-1; D is uncertain. V dropped 2 bases and J dropped 3 bases, with 19 bases sitting between them. CDR3 size: 17 residues. Germline V gives CDR1 LGHNT, CDR2 FRNRAP. The CDR3 spells CASGLSGGVWSDTEAFF. CDR3 DNA sequence: TGTGCTAGTGGTTTGTCAGGTGGGGTCTGGTCGGACACTGAAGCTTTCTTT.